This TCR beta chain is from a study of early T cells in non-severe SARS-CoV-2 infection. At the level of the study: Sequenced material consisted of bulk RNA (from unsorted whole blood), and chains were unpaired.

CDR3 size: 13 residues. The germline gives CDR1 SGDLS, CDR2 YYNGEE. The ends were cut back, 0 bases at V and 2 bases at J, with 5 bases in the middle. Remarks on this clonotype: Its antigen is as yet unknown.

Notes on the study in general: The VDJdb matching leaned toward anti-spike CD8 responses and overlooked private and CD4 specificities.

In the library, individual cDNA molecules carried attached unique molecular identifiers. A single record per CDR3 protein comes from TCRdb applying MiXCR to the 5' RACE reads. The sample has 45,000 to 70,000 distinct CDR3 sequences, 9.5% to 13% seen once. Sequences were obtained from whole blood. This chain joins TRBV9 and TRBJ2-5; D is unresolved. This TCR came from an adult who was a healthcare worker with PCR-confirmed SARS-CoV-2 infection or an uninfected control (not recorded which). The CDR3 DNA reads as TGTGCCAGCAGCGTAGCGGAACAAGAGACCCAGTACTTC. Encoded protein: CASSVAEQETQYF.